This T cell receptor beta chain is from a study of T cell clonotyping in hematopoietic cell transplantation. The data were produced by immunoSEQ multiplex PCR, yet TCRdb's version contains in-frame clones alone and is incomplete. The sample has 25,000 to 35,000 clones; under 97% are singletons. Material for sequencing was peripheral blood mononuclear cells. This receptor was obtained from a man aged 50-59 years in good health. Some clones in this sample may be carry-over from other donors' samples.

The CDR3 here is CASTKLAGVANEKLFF. The CDR3 DNA follows: TGTGCCAGCACCAAACTAGCAGGGGTCGCTAATGAAAAACTGTTTTTT. This sequence joins TRBV28 and TRBJ1-4; a possible D gene is TRBD1 (6 bases). Germline V CDR1 and CDR2: MDHEN, SYDVKM. Trimming took 7 bases from V and 3 from J, leaving 18 bases between them. The CDR3 spans 16 residues.